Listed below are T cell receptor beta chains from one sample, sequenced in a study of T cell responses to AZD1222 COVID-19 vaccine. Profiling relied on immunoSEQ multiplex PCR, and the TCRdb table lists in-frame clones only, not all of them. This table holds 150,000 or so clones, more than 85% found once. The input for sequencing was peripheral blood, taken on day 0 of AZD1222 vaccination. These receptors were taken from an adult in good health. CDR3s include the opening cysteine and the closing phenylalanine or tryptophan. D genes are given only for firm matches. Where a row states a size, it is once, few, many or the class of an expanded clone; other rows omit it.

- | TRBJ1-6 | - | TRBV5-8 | CASPREQAYNSPLHF | TGTGCCAGTCCTAGGGAGCAGGCCTATAATTCACCCCTCCACTTT
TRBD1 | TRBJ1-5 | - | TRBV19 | CASTGTGVFGPQHF | TGTGCCAGCACCGGGACAGGGGTCTTCGGGCCCCAGCATTTT
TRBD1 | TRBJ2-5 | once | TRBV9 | CASSVVGTGVETQYF | TGTGCCAGCAGCGTAGTAGGGACAGGGGTGGAGACCCAGTACTTC
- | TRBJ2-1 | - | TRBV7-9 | CASSLVGNRVNEQFF | TGTGCCAGCAGCTTAGTGGGGAACAGGGTCAATGAGCAGTTCTTC
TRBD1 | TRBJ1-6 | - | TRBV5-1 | CASSRAGGNSPLHF | TGCGCCAGCAGTAGGGCAGGGGGCAATTCACCCCTCCACTTT
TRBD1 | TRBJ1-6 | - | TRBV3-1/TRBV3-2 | CASSSTGDASPLHF | TGTGCCAGCAGCTCGACAGGGGACGCTTCACCCCTCCACTTT
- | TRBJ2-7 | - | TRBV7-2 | CASSLYSMGYEQYF | TGTGCCAGCAGCTTATATTCCATGGGGTACGAGCAGTACTTC
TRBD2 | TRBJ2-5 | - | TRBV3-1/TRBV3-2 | CASSLTSGGAGETQYF | TGTGCCAGCAGCCTTACTAGCGGGGGGGCCGGAGAGACCCAGTACTTC
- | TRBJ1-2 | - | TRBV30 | CAWSVWSGEGYTF | TGTGCCTGGAGTGTCTGGTCAGGGGAAGGCTACACCTTC
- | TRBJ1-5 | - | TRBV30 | CAWSSRGDQPQHF | TGTGCCTGGAGTTCGAGGGGTGATCAGCCCCAGCATTTT
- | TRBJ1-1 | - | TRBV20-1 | CSARPPGRAFF | TGCAGTGCTAGGCCCCCGGGTCGAGCTTTCTTT
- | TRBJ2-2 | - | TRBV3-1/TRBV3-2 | CASSQGGAPGELFF | TGTGCCAGCAGCCAAGGGGGGGCGCCCGGGGAGCTGTTTTTT
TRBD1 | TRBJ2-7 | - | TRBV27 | CASSYRGSIYEQYF | TGTGCCAGCAGTTACAGGGGTAGTATCTACGAGCAGTACTTC
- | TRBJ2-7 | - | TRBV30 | CALGSGVGYEQYF | TGTGCCCTAGGGTCGGGGGTCGGCTACGAGCAGTACTTC
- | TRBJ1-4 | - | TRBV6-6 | CASNLYSSTNEKLFF | TGTGCCAGCAACCTATACAGTTCAACTAATGAAAAACTGTTTTTT
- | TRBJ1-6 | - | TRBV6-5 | CAAGKENNSPLHF | TGTGCCGCTGGGAAGGAAAATAATTCACCCCTCCACTTT
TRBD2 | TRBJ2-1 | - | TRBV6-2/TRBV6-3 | CASSYSSGGNYNEQFF | TGTGCCAGCAGTTATAGTAGCGGGGGAAATTACAATGAGCAGTTCTTC
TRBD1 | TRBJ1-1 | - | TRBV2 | CASSVTLDRGNTEAFF | TGTGCCAGCAGTGTAACCTTGGACAGGGGGAACACTGAAGCTTTCTTT
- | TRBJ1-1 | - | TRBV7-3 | CARPNGVYTEAFF | TGTGCCAGGCCAAATGGAGTCTACACTGAAGCTTTCTTT
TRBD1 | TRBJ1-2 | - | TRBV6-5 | CASGDRVKDYGYTF | TGTGCCAGCGGGGACAGGGTTAAGGACTATGGCTACACCTTC
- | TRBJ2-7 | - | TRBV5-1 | CASSLDGGLAGEQYF | TGCGCCAGCAGCCTCGATGGGGGGCTGGCGGGAGAGCAGTACTTC
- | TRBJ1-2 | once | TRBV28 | CASSLQIRAHGYTF | TGTGCCAGCAGTCTCCAGATCAGGGCTCATGGCTACACCTTC
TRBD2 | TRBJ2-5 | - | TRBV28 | CASSPGGQETQYF | TGTGCCAGCAGTCCGGGGGGTCAAGAGACCCAGTACTTC
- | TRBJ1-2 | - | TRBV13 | CASSSGQYGYTF | TGTGCCAGCAGCTCCGGACAGTATGGCTACACCTTC